This T cell receptor beta chain originates from a study of T cells in Graves' hyperthyroidism and ophthalmopathy. Using RNA transcripts as the source, TCR beta CDR3 regions were amplified. Researchers ran a first-round RT-PCR on the TCR CDR3 using the HTBI primer set. A single record per CDR3 protein comes from TCRdb applying MiXCR to the multiplex PCR reads. The sample comprises fewer than 400,000 distinct CDR3 sequences, around 16% of which are singletons, and roughly 33% rests with the top ten. In its sample, this clonotype was seen many times. Germline assignment: CDR1 MDHEN and CDR2 SYDVKM. The CDR3 is made up of 14 amino acids. The V gene lost 5 bases and the J gene lost 1 base, with 8 bases spanning the gap.

This sequence originates from a man aged 25-45 years with Graves' hyperthyroidism. The chain joins TRBV28 to TRBJ1-4; a possible D gene is TRBD1 (6 bases). The sequencing sample was made of blood. In DNA form, the CDR3 reads TGTGCCAGCAGTGAAGGGGGAACTAATGAAAAACTGTTTTTT. Translated, it gives CASSEGGTNEKLFF. The full variable domain, completed using reference TRBV28 and TRBJ1-4, is DVKVTQSSRYLVKRTGEKVFLECVQDMDHENMFWYRQDPGLGLRLIYFSYDVKMKEKGDIPEGYSVSREKKERFSLILESASTNQTSMYLCASSEGGTNEKLFFGSGTQLSVL.